The entry below gives a single T cell receptor (beta chain) sequence along with its context. Its binding antigen is unknown. Base-call qualities are not available, and no considerably larger clone is one nucleotide away. The germline V gene yields SGHRS for CDR1 and YFSETQ for CDR2. Deletion took 3 bases off V and 2 bases off J, with a span of 18 bases between the germline ends. From cysteine to phenylalanine, the CDR3 is 16 amino acids long. Kept here is only the CDR3 DNA, which spans 48 bases and is read in frame from base 1. In the paper's terms, the time point label means: baseline before first vaccination. The vaccinee samples were drawn from two UK trials, COV001 and COV002, one of which was a single-blind randomized controlled phase 2/3 trial testing AZD1222 (ChAdOx1 nCoV-19) in healthy adults. For TCRbeta chain sequencing, PBMC samples were collected from trial participants at day 0 and at day 28 after the second dose.

The CDR3 regions of human TCRbeta chains were analyzed by immunosequencing. As for the authors' bioinformatics: TCRs in the repertoires were compared against a reference library of SARS-CoV-2-specific TCRs that had been generated with the MIRA antigen-specificity platform. Breadth was defined as the fraction of unique TCRs that were SARS-CoV-2-associated, and depth was defined as the fraction of total T cells that were SARS-CoV-2-associated. Using the MIRA data, every spike-specific TCR was mapped to the spike region that the TCR reacted to and assigned to either a CD4 or a CD8 class. Log10-transformed breadth and depth values were compared by one-way ANOVA with Sidak's multiple comparisons tests. The clones in this table, taken by TCRdb from immuneACCESS, are in-frame only. Not every clone is retained; where verified, under half of the shortfall comes from an unresolved V gene, and the cause of the rest is unknown. D and trimming come from the DNA, and the V and J calls and clone size come from that table. The sample includes about 120,000 clones, with 85% to 95% observed a single time. The leading ten clones occupy under 3.5% of the sample.

This sample was included in a study of T cell responses to AZD1222 COVID-19 vaccine (TCRdb year 2021). A note on the overall study: AZD1222 recipients whose second dose came at about 4 weeks and those whose second dose came at about 12 weeks were combined into one group, since spike-specific TCR depth and breadth did not differ between the two schedules. TCR sequencing was performed for 230 to 250 trial participants, of whom approximately 200 were given two doses of AZD1222 and approximately 26 were given two doses of MenACWY control vaccine. Trial participants were enrolled into age subgroups of 18-55, 56-69 and 70-plus years, which contained about 160, 30 and 59 TCR-sequenced participants, respectively. Paper-wide results and their limitations: After two AZD1222 doses, spike-specific TCR breadth and depth were significantly higher than at day 0 and than in MenACWY recipients. The 56-69-year group was small, and its depth increase did not reach significance, likely because of low power. Because no day 14 peak-response samples were available, repertoires were characterized only after the peak T cell response. Conclusions about previously exposed vaccinees are limited, since just six or seven AZD1222 recipients were seropositive for SARS-CoV-2 at baseline. The whole spike protein was spanned by vaccine-associated CD4 TCRs, and dominant responses were seen in regions 160-218 and 743-854. Nearly half of unique spike-specific TCRs reportedly recognized epitopes outside regions mutated in the B.1.351 and B.1.1.7 variants. Participants were mostly white British, with more females than males. The authors suggested clonal diversity may have been underestimated.

The source material was peripheral blood, sampled on day 0 of AZD1222 vaccination. The receptor chain draws on TRBV5-1 and TRBJ2-7, with a weak D call of TRBD1 (7 bases match). This clonotype originated in an adult in good health. The nucleotides are TGCGCCAGCAGCTGGCAGGAGGGGGCGGTGACCTACGAGCAGTACTTC. Its coded protein is CASSWQEGAVTYEQYF.